These 20 T cell receptor beta chains were all obtained from the same sample, sequenced in a study of Graves' ophthalmopathy and Graves' hyperthyroidism. RNA served as the template for amplifying TCR beta CDR3 regions. RT-PCR with HTBI primers came first, then second-round multiplex PCR. TCRdb re-analysed the multiplex PCR reads in MiXCR, keeping a single row per CDR3 protein. Of roughly 700,000 distinct CDR3 sequences in the sample, roughly 40% were seen once. Sequenced: peripheral blood. The receptor set was obtained from an adult man with Graves' ophthalmopathy.

This clonotype was found many times. This sequence joins TRBV29-1 and TRBJ2-5; 7 nucleotides agree with TRBD2. This CDR3 contains 14 residues. V lost 5 bases, J lost 2 bases, and 8 bases stayed unmatched. The germline V gene has CDR1 SQVTM and CDR2 ANQGSEA. The CDR3 DNA is TGCAGCGTTCACCTCCGGGGGGTTCAAGAGACCCAGTACTTC. Translating it yields CSVHLRGVQETQYF. The whole variable domain, remainder taken from reference TRBV29-1 and TRBJ2-5, is SAVISQKPSRDICQRGTSLTIQCQVDSQVTMMFWYRQQPGQSLTLIATANQGSEATYESGFVIDKFPISRPNLTFSTLTVSNMSPEDSSIYLCSVHLRGVQETQYFGPGTRLLVL.

V usage is TRBV10-3 and J usage is TRBJ1-6; 7 bases match TRBD1. The germline V gene encodes CDR1 ENHRY and CDR2 SYGVKD. The length of the CDR3 is 15 residues. V gave up 4 bases and J gave up 7 bases; unmatched junction bases: 7. The CDR3 nucleotides are TGTGCCATCAGTGCGGCCAGGGGGAGAAATTCACCCCTCCACTTT. Its translation is CAISAARGRNSPLHF.

The gene calls are TRBV5-4 and TRBJ1-2, with 9 positions matching TRBD1. In germline, CDR1 is SGHNT, CDR2 YYREEE (reference sequence). V lost 7 bases, J lost 8 bases, and 12 bases stayed unmatched. CDR3 length: 14 amino acids. The CDR3 is CASSQTRDRDGYTF. CDR3 DNA sequence: TGTGCCAGCTCACAAACCCGGGACAGGGACGGCTACACCTTC.

This clonotype was counted ten times or more. This rearrangement joins TRBV29-1 to TRBJ1-1; D is undetermined. The germline V and J ends were trimmed by 6 bases and 5 bases, with 16 bases remaining between them. Germline V gives CDR1 SQVTM, CDR2 ANQGSEA. CDR3 length: 13 residues. The DNA for the CDR3 is TGCAGCGTGTACCTAGGGCGGCGGACTGAAGCTTTCTTT. This gives the protein CSVYLGRRTEAFF.

This clonotype was seen just once. A read error may produce the germline difference seen at one junction end. The chain employs TRBV25-1 and TRBJ1-6; D perhaps matches TRBD1 (6 bases). Germline loops: CDR1 MGHDK, CDR2 SYGVNS. There are 17 residues in the CDR3. The CDR3 loop reads CASSRRGASSYNSPLHF. The CDR3 DNA is TGCGCCAGCAGCCGTCGGGGGGCCAGCTCCTATAATTCACCCCTCCACTTT.

The chain carries TRBV2 and TRBJ2-7; D may correspond to TRBD1 or TRBD2 (7 bases each). The CDR3 is 14 amino acids. Between the trimmed V and J ends, which lost 5 bases and 7 bases, there was a span of 18 bases. Germline V gene data show CDR1 as SNHLY and CDR2 as FYNNEI. The CDR3 reads CASSSRQGGREQYF. The CDR3 nucleotides read TGTGCCAGCAGTTCGCGACAGGGAGGGAGGGAGCAGTACTTC.

The chain's CDR3 is CASSEQAAMNTEAFF. The CDR3 bases are TGTGCCAGCAGTGAACAGGCGGCTATGAACACTGAAGCTTTCTTT. The V gene is TRBV2, the J gene TRBJ1-1; D gene unclear. Germline CDR1 reads SNHLY; CDR2 reads FYNNEI. CDR3 length equals 15 residues. V lost 2 bases and J 0 bases, leaving 10 bases between the germline ends.

This clonotype turned up a few times. The J gene is TRBJ2-6, the V gene TRBV5-1; tentative D call: TRBD1 (5 bases). This CDR3 comprises 17 residues. Per the germline V gene, CDR1 is SGHRS and CDR2 is YFSETQ. Trimming left V 4 bases short and J 2 bases short, with 16 bases between. The CDR3 bases are TGCGCCAGCAGCACTCAAGGGGTCCGGACTGGGGCCAACGTCCTGACTTTC. Translation gives CASSTQGVRTGANVLTF.

V gene TRBV2 combines with J gene TRBJ2-7; 14 bases are shared with TRBD2. CDR1 is SNHLY and CDR2 is FYNNEI in the germline V gene. CDR3 length: 17 amino acids. V shed 6 bases, J shed 0 bases, and the junction held 7 bases outside the gene matches. CDR3 loop: CASRGTSGGTSSYEQYF. Written as DNA, the CDR3 is TGTGCCAGCAGGGGGACTAGCGGGGGAACGAGCTCCTACGAGCAGTACTTC.

In this sample, this clonotype turned up a few times. The V and J genes are TRBV5-5 and TRBJ2-7; 9 bases map to TRBD2. J lost 6 bases, V lost 5 bases, and 9 bases had no gene match. Germline lookup yields CDR1 SGHKS and CDR2 YYEKEE (reference sequence). This CDR3 has 14 residues. The CDR3 region is CASRDPLSGSEQYF. CDR3 nucleotides: TGTGCCAGCAGAGACCCTCTTAGCGGGAGCGAGCAGTACTTC.

The chain uses TRBV25-1 and TRBJ2-3; the match to TRBD2 covers 8 bases. CDR1 is MGHDK, CDR2 SYGVNS, per germline. The CDR3 sequence is 15 residues long. V gave up 0 bases and J gave up 10 bases; unmatched junction bases: 9. CDR3 DNA: TGTGCCAGCAGTGAATATGGAAGCGGGAGATCCCCGCAGTATTTT. It specifies CASSEYGSGRSPQYF.

The V gene is TRBV20-1, the J gene TRBJ1-6; 7 positions match TRBD1. The CDR3 has 13 residues. Germline loops: CDR1 DFQATT, CDR2 SNEGSKA (reference sequence). V lost 8 bases and J lost 5; bases outside the gene matches: 6. The DNA of the CDR3 is TGCAGTACCGAACAGGGGAATAATTCACCCCTCCACTTT. Its protein product is CSTEQGNNSPLHF.

This clonotype was counted ten times or more. This rearrangement joins TRBV29-1 to TRBJ1-3; TRBD1 matches 7 bases. From germline, CDR1 is SQVTM and CDR2 ANQGSEA. The CDR3 length is 13 residues. Trimming cost V 5 bases and J 3 bases; bases outside gene matches: 4. The CDR3, as DNA: TGCAGCGTTAACAGGGGTCGTGGAAACACCATATATTTT. Translating it yields CSVNRGRGNTIYF.

V usage is TRBV7-9 and J usage is TRBJ1-2, with a possible D match to TRBD1 (5 bases). The CDR3 runs to 16 residues. V shed 5 bases and J shed 2 bases, with 18 bases lying between them. CDR1 SEHNR and CDR2 FQNEAQ come from the germline V gene (reference sequence). The CDR3 sequence is CASSNGTGRWNYGYTF. CDR3 nucleotides: TGTGCCAGCAGCAACGGGACTGGACGATGGAACTATGGCTACACCTTC.

This clonotype was recorded a few times. The chain links TRBV19 to TRBJ1-1; D remains unclear. V lost 7 bases to trimming and J lost 1 base, with 13 bases between them. Germline V gene sequence: CDR1 LNHDA, CDR2 SQIVND (reference sequence). The CDR3 has 14 residues. As DNA, the CDR3 is TGTGCCAGTATGGTAAGGGCCGAGAACACTGAAGCTTTCTTT. It specifies CASMVRAENTEAFF.

Remarks on this clonotype: The germline gene is not matched at one end of the junction; a read error may be the cause. The chain has TRBV11-2 and TRBJ1-5; D not certain. Germline V gene lookup returns CDR1 SGHAT and CDR2 FQNNGV. The CDR3 is 13 residues long. The CDR3 coding sequence is TGTGTCAGCAGCTTAGAAGGTCGTCAGCCCCAGCATTTT. This sequence encodes CVSSLEGRQPQHF.

The chain recombines TRBV12-3 or TRBV12-4 with TRBJ1-2; possible D gene TRBD1, 6 bases. The CDR3 contains 16 residues. The V end lost 2 bases, the J end lost 7 bases, and 20 bases lay between the germline ends. As DNA, the CDR3 is TGTGCCAGCAGTTTATTCCGTGGACAGCAGGCCTCTGGCTACACCTTC. It codes for CASSLFRGQQASGYTF.

This clonotype has a handful of counts. The rearrangement uses TRBV5-8 and TRBJ1-1, with D unclear. The CDR3 totals 16 residues. Germline CDR1 and CDR2: SGHTS and YDEGEE. V was pared by 4 bases and J by 0 bases, with 16 bases between. This CDR3 reads CASSPPGRSMNTEAFF. The DNA of the CDR3 is TGTGCCAGCAGCCCCCCAGGTAGATCCATGAACACTGAAGCTTTCTTT.

A single count supports this clonotype. One base away lies a much larger clone, so this may be a sequencing read error. The rearrangement uses TRBV20-1 and TRBJ1-1; D is uncertain. Germline values: CDR1 DFQATT, CDR2 SNEGSKA (reference sequence). The CDR3 length is 13 residues. The CDR3 reads CSARAVPNTEAYF. CDR3 coding DNA: TGCAGTGCTAGGGCAGTTCCGAACACTGAAGCTTACTTT.

This clonotype was recorded a few times. This sequence joins TRBV25-1 and TRBJ2-2; possibly TRBD1 for D (5 bases). Trimming took off 2 bases at V and 4 bases at J, with 14 bases between the two ends. Germline V lookup: CDR1 MGHDK, CDR2 SYGVNS. CDR3 length: 16 residues. The CDR3 nucleotides read TGTGCCAGCAGTGAACAAGGCAGGGCTGGCACCGGGGAGCTGTTTTTT. It specifies CASSEQGRAGTGELFF.